Listed below are T cell receptor beta chains from one sample, sequenced in a study of OX40 agonist ivuxolimab in advanced cancers. Clones were read by immunoSEQ multiplex PCR, and TCRdb kept only the in-frame ones, dropping some. The sample consists of 45,000 to 70,000 clones, 83% of them appearing once. The sequenced sample was CD4+ or CD8+ T cells sorted from blood, obtained in a trial of the OX40 agonist ivuxolimab. These receptor sequences come from an adult with an advanced solid tumor such as melanoma, head and neck, liver or kidney cancer. Both conserved end residues are part of each CDR3. Fields, in order: clone size, J gene, D gene, V gene, CDR3 DNA, CDR3 protein. The D gene is left open where the match is weak. Size is omitted from some rows. Given values are once, few, many or a class for expanded clones.

clone size: once
J gene: TRBJ2-5
D gene: TRBD1
V gene: TRBV15
CDR3 DNA: TGTGCCACCAGCCTCCATGACAGGGGAGAGACCCAGTACTTC
CDR3 protein: CATSLHDRGETQYF

clone size: .
J gene: TRBJ1-1
D gene: TRBD1
V gene: TRBV6-1
CDR3 DNA: TGTGCCAGCAGTGAACGACAGGGGGCGCCGAACACTGAAGCTTTCTTT
CDR3 protein: CASSERQGAPNTEAFF

clone size: .
J gene: TRBJ2-5
D gene: .
V gene: TRBV7-7
CDR3 DNA: TGTGCCAGCAGCTCCTCAAAATTCGAGACCCAGTACTTC
CDR3 protein: CASSSSKFETQYF

clone size: .
J gene: TRBJ1-1
D gene: .
V gene: TRBV27
CDR3 DNA: TGTGCCAGCACTCCTCAGGGTGGGGACACTGAAGCTTTCTTT
CDR3 protein: CASTPQGGDTEAFF

clone size: .
J gene: TRBJ2-7
D gene: .
V gene: TRBV4-1
CDR3 DNA: TGCGCCAGCAGCCGGCAGGGAACCTACGAGCAGTACTTC
CDR3 protein: CASSRQGTYEQYF

clone size: .
J gene: TRBJ2-3
D gene: .
V gene: TRBV2
CDR3 DNA: TGTGCCAGCAGGCCCCCCTATTTGAGTACCTGGTCTCTCTATACAGATACGCAGTATTTT
CDR3 protein: CASRPPYLSTWSLYTDTQYF

clone size: few
J gene: TRBJ2-2
D gene: .
V gene: TRBV11-2
CDR3 DNA: TGTGCCAGCAGCTCCCCCCAGGGAACCGGGGAGCTGTTTTTT
CDR3 protein: CASSSPQGTGELFF

clone size: .
J gene: TRBJ2-2
D gene: TRBD1
V gene: TRBV5-1
CDR3 DNA: TGCGCCAGCAGCATGGGGACAGGGAGGACCGGGGAGCTGTTTTTT
CDR3 protein: CASSMGTGRTGELFF

clone size: .
J gene: TRBJ2-1
D gene: TRBD2
V gene: TRBV7-9
CDR3 DNA: TGTGCCAGCAGTCTAGGTAGCGGGAGCTACAATGAGCAGTTCTTC
CDR3 protein: CASSLGSGSYNEQFF

clone size: .
J gene: TRBJ1-5
D gene: .
V gene: TRBV1
CDR3 DNA: TGCACCAGCAGCCTCGGGTGGGGTTGGGATGTGGATCAGCCCCAGCATTTT
CDR3 protein: CTSSLGWGWDVDQPQHF

clone size: .
J gene: TRBJ2-1
D gene: .
V gene: TRBV7-9
CDR3 DNA: TGTGCCAGCAGCTTAGCGGGGCAGAGATCCTACAATGAGCAGTTCTTC
CDR3 protein: CASSLAGQRSYNEQFF

clone size: .
J gene: TRBJ1-1
D gene: .
V gene: TRBV18
CDR3 DNA: TGTGCCAGCTCATCCTGGACGGGGAACACTGAAGCTTTCTTT
CDR3 protein: CASSSWTGNTEAFF

clone size: .
J gene: TRBJ1-1
D gene: .
V gene: TRBV5-1
CDR3 DNA: TGCGCCAGCAGCTTGGGGACAGTAGCTTACCAGGGTCGTCCGAACACTGAAGCTTTCTTT
CDR3 protein: CASSLGTVAYQGRPNTEAFF

clone size: once
J gene: TRBJ1-4
D gene: .
V gene: TRBV5-4
CDR3 DNA: TGTGCCAGCAGCTTCGGCTTAACTAATGAAAAACTGTTTTTT
CDR3 protein: CASSFGLTNEKLFF

clone size: .
J gene: TRBJ2-1
D gene: TRBD1
V gene: TRBV5-1
CDR3 DNA: TGCGCCAGCAGTAGGACAGGGGCCCCCAATGAGCAGTTCTTC
CDR3 protein: CASSRTGAPNEQFF

clone size: .
J gene: TRBJ1-6
D gene: .
V gene: TRBV6-6
CDR3 DNA: TGTGCCAGCAGAACGGGGCGGGTTAATTCACCCCTCCACTTT
CDR3 protein: CASRTGRVNSPLHF

clone size: once
J gene: TRBJ2-7
D gene: .
V gene: TRBV13
CDR3 DNA: TGTGCCAGCAGCGCCCCTGGGGGTTCCTACGAGCAGTACTTC
CDR3 protein: CASSAPGGSYEQYF

clone size: .
J gene: TRBJ2-1
D gene: .
V gene: TRBV7-9
CDR3 DNA: TGTGCCAGCAGCTCCAGTGGTACCTACAATGAGCAGTTCTTC
CDR3 protein: CASSSSGTYNEQFF

clone size: .
J gene: TRBJ2-7
D gene: .
V gene: TRBV19
CDR3 DNA: TGTGCCAGTAGTATAGATCAAGGCTACGAGCAGTACTTC
CDR3 protein: CASSIDQGYEQYF

clone size: once
J gene: TRBJ2-7
D gene: TRBD2
V gene: TRBV28
CDR3 DNA: TGTGCCAGCAGTCCAGGGACTAGCGAACGCTACGAGCAGTACTTC
CDR3 protein: CASSPGTSERYEQYF

clone size: once
J gene: TRBJ2-1
D gene: .
V gene: TRBV9
CDR3 DNA: TGTGCCAGCAGCGTAACCCCAGGGGACGATGAGCAGTTCTTC
CDR3 protein: CASSVTPGDDEQFF

clone size: .
J gene: TRBJ2-7
D gene: .
V gene: TRBV5-1
CDR3 DNA: TGCGCCAGCAGCCGCGAAGGCTACGAGCAGTACTTC
CDR3 protein: CASSREGYEQYF

clone size: .
J gene: TRBJ2-1
D gene: TRBD1
V gene: TRBV10-3
CDR3 DNA: TGTGCCATCAAAGGGACAGGGGGATCGAACAATGAGCAGTTCTTC
CDR3 protein: CAIKGTGGSNNEQFF

clone size: .
J gene: TRBJ2-1
D gene: TRBD2
V gene: TRBV5-6
CDR3 DNA: TGTGCCAGCAGCTCGCGGACTAGCTCCTACAATGAGCAGTTCTTC
CDR3 protein: CASSSRTSSYNEQFF

clone size: .
J gene: TRBJ2-1
D gene: .
V gene: TRBV18
CDR3 DNA: TGTGCCAGCTCACCTAAGGGAACTAGCTCCTACAATGAGCAGTTCTTC
CDR3 protein: CASSPKGTSSYNEQFF

clone size: .
J gene: TRBJ2-7
D gene: .
V gene: TRBV4-2
CDR3 DNA: TGTGCCAGCAGCCAAGAGGAGGCTAGCCGGAGGGGCGAGCAGTACTTC
CDR3 protein: CASSQEEASRRGEQYF

clone size: .
J gene: TRBJ2-5
D gene: TRBD2
V gene: TRBV6-5
CDR3 DNA: TGTGCCAGCACGTTACTAGCGGGTGCGGAGACCCAGTACTTC
CDR3 protein: CASTLLAGAETQYF

clone size: .
J gene: TRBJ1-3
D gene: .
V gene: TRBV9
CDR3 DNA: TGTGCCAGCAGCGATCTGGGGGGTACTGACGGAAACACCATATATTTT
CDR3 protein: CASSDLGGTDGNTIYF

clone size: .
J gene: TRBJ1-1
D gene: .
V gene: TRBV5-6
CDR3 DNA: TGTGCCAGCAGCCCCGTGGACTCGAACACTGAAGCTTTCTTT
CDR3 protein: CASSPVDSNTEAFF

clone size: once
J gene: TRBJ2-1
D gene: TRBD2
V gene: TRBV5-4
CDR3 DNA: TGTGCCAGCAACTCCATGGGGCTAGCGGGAGCTCGTGAGCAGTTCTTC
CDR3 protein: CASNSMGLAGAREQFF

clone size: .
J gene: TRBJ1-1
D gene: TRBD1
V gene: TRBV19
CDR3 DNA: TGTGCCAGTAGTATGGGACGCGGGCGCCAGGGGGGTAATGAAGCTTTCTTT
CDR3 protein: CASSMGRGRQGGNEAFF

clone size: .
J gene: TRBJ2-1
D gene: .
V gene: TRBV18
CDR3 DNA: TGTGCCAGCTCACCAAGTGGGGGCTTGTACAATGAGCAGTTCTTC
CDR3 protein: CASSPSGGLYNEQFF

clone size: .
J gene: TRBJ2-7
D gene: TRBD1
V gene: TRBV5-1
CDR3 DNA: TGCGCCAGCCGAGGACAGGGGTACGAGCAGTACTTC
CDR3 protein: CASRGQGYEQYF

clone size: .
J gene: TRBJ2-7
D gene: .
V gene: TRBV2
CDR3 DNA: TGTGCCAGCAGCGTGGACACAACCCCTTACGAGCAGTACTTC
CDR3 protein: CASSVDTTPYEQYF

clone size: .
J gene: TRBJ2-6
D gene: .
V gene: TRBV5-1
CDR3 DNA: TGCGCCAGCAGCTTGGGTGTCGGGGCGAACTCTGGGGCCAACGTCCTGACTTTC
CDR3 protein: CASSLGVGANSGANVLTF

clone size: .
J gene: TRBJ2-5
D gene: .
V gene: TRBV5-5
CDR3 DNA: TGTGCCAGCAGCTTGCAGCCGTCGTACCAAGAGACCCAGTACTTC
CDR3 protein: CASSLQPSYQETQYF

clone size: .
J gene: TRBJ2-3
D gene: TRBD1
V gene: TRBV23-1
CDR3 DNA: TGCGCCAGCAGCCGAAACGTCTCGGGACAGGGCCTCCTCACAGATACGCAGTATTTT
CDR3 protein: CASSRNVSGQGLLTDTQYF

clone size: .
J gene: TRBJ2-3
D gene: .
V gene: TRBV4-2
CDR3 DNA: TGTGCCAGCAGCCAAGGACACCAGATTCGAGGGGGCACAGATACGCAGTATTTT
CDR3 protein: CASSQGHQIRGGTDTQYF

clone size: .
J gene: TRBJ2-1
D gene: .
V gene: TRBV11-2
CDR3 DNA: TGTGCCAGTTCAAGGGGGGGTTTTTTTAGCTCCTACAATGAGCAGTTCTTC
CDR3 protein: CASSRGGFFSSYNEQFF

clone size: .
J gene: TRBJ2-7
D gene: .
V gene: TRBV6-1
CDR3 DNA: TGTGCCAGCAGTGATGGTGGGGCTATATACGAGCAGTACTTC
CDR3 protein: CASSDGGAIYEQYF

clone size: once
J gene: TRBJ2-1
D gene: TRBD1
V gene: TRBV11-2
CDR3 DNA: TGTGCCAGCAGCAATGACAGGGGTACCTACAATGAGCAGTTCTTC
CDR3 protein: CASSNDRGTYNEQFF

clone size: .
J gene: TRBJ1-2
D gene: .
V gene: TRBV28
CDR3 DNA: TGTGCCAGCCTCACGGAGGGGAAGGGCTACACCTTC
CDR3 protein: CASLTEGKGYTF

clone size: .
J gene: TRBJ1-1
D gene: TRBD1
V gene: TRBV29-1
CDR3 DNA: TGCAGCGTTGAAGGGACAGGGGGCGGGGGCACTGAAGCTTTCTTT
CDR3 protein: CSVEGTGGGGTEAFF

clone size: .
J gene: TRBJ2-2
D gene: TRBD2
V gene: TRBV30
CDR3 DNA: TGTGCCTGGAGTGTACAAAGCGGGAGGGGGTCCGGGGAGCTGTTTTTT
CDR3 protein: CAWSVQSGRGSGELFF